This T cell receptor beta chain is from a study of blood T cell repertoires in COVID-19. Sequenced by immunoSEQ multiplex PCR; TCRdb stores in-frame clones only, minus some. The sample yields fewer than 350,000 clones, roughly 90% seen once. The clonotype originates from a man in his sixties who had recovered from COVID-19. Material for sequencing was PBMCs or T cells enriched from blood (not recorded which).

The CDR3 DNA reads TGTGCCAGCAGCCCCTTAGCGGGTCTTACAGATACGCAGTATTTT. This gives the protein CASSPLAGLTDTQYF. The chain employs TRBV27 and TRBJ2-3; TRBD2 matches 7 bases. The CDR3 has 15 residues. CDR1 is MNHEY, CDR2 SMNVEV, per germline (reference sequence). V lost 6 bases to trimming and J lost 3 bases; unmatched junction nucleotides: 9.